Presented here are 27 T cell receptor beta chains from one specimen sequenced in a study of blood T cell repertoires in COVID-19. Data came from immunoSEQ multiplex PCR; TCRdb stores just in-frame clones and leaves some out. Found here are about 110,000 clones, less than 85% of them singletons; the top ten hold 0.7% to 1%. What was sequenced was peripheral blood. All receptors come from a human donor with acute or convalescent COVID-19. The donor label of this sample is uncertain.

J is TRBJ2-3 and V is TRBV6-5; no firm D call. CDR3 length equals 11 residues. The V end was cut by 5 bases, the J end by 7 bases, with 7 bases between. Germline CDR1 is MNHEY and CDR2 is SVGAGI. The CDR3 loop reads CASSTKNTQYF. Here the CDR3 DNA reads TGTGCCAGCAGTACAAAAAATACGCAGTATTTT.

V usage is TRBV30 and J usage is TRBJ1-3; no firm D call. V lost 0 bases and J 3 bases, leaving 9 bases between the germline ends. The CDR3 sequence is 14 residues long. Germline-derived CDR1 and CDR2 are GTSNPN and SVGIG (reference sequence). CDR3 protein: CAWSVRGGGNTIYF. Here the CDR3 DNA reads TGTGCCTGGAGTGTACGGGGTGGTGGAAACACCATATATTTT.

This chain's CDR3 is CASSGTGWGTEAFF. CDR3 bases: TGTGCCAGCAGCGGGACAGGGTGGGGGACTGAAGCTTTCTTT. The J gene is TRBJ1-1, the V gene TRBV9; 8 bases align to TRBD1. Germline V gene lookup returns CDR1 SGDLS and CDR2 YYNGEE. CDR3 length: 14 residues. Unmatched junction bases numbered 6, after V lost 3 bases and J lost 5 bases.

Written as DNA, the CDR3 is TGTGCCAGCTCACCAAAGGGAGGTTACACTGAAGCTTTCTTT. Amino acids: CASSPKGGYTEAFF. V gene TRBV18 combines with J gene TRBJ1-1, with D uncertain. Per germline, CDR1 KGHSH and CDR2 LQKENI. This CDR3 has 14 residues. Trimming stripped 2 bases from V and 3 bases from J, with 10 bases between.

This clone has at least ten counts. The genes are TRBV2 and TRBJ2-2; TRBD1 matches at 7 bases. Trimming cost V 7 bases and J 0 bases; bases outside gene matches: 2. Germline V CDR1 and CDR2: SNHLY, FYNNEI. CDR3 length: 14 residues. CDR3 protein: CASTDRANTGELFF. The DNA of the CDR3 is TGTGCCAGCACAGACAGGGCGAACACCGGGGAGCTGTTTTTT. Using reference TRBV2 and TRBJ2-2 for the parts outside the CDR3, the full variable domain is EPEVTQTPSHQVTQMGQEVILRCVPISNHLYFYWYRQILGQKVEFLVSFYNNEISEKSEIFDDQFSVERPDGSNFTLKIRSTKLEDSAMYFCASTDRANTGELFFGEGSRLTVL.

The rearrangement joins TRBV5-1 to TRBJ2-2; 13 nucleotides line up with TRBD2. Losses at the gene ends were 4 bases for V and 6 bases for J; bases not matched to a gene: 12. The CDR3 length is 18 residues. The germline V gene encodes CDR1 SGHRS and CDR2 YFSETQ. The CDR3 region is CASSRTSGGSRGAGELFF. In nucleotides, the CDR3 is TGCGCCAGCAGCAGGACTAGCGGGGGTTCCCGAGGGGCCGGGGAGCTGTTTTTT.

This clone was counted only a few times. The chain joins TRBV9 to TRBJ1-1, with D perhaps matching TRBD1 (5 bases). The CDR3 has 14 amino acids. CDR1 is SGDLS, CDR2 YYNGEE, per germline. V lost 0 bases and J lost 1, with 7 bases in between. The CDR3 here is CASSVGGPNTEAFF. CDR3 bases: TGTGCCAGCAGCGTAGGGGGCCCGAACACTGAAGCTTTCTTT.

This chain links TRBV18 with TRBJ2-2, with 9 bases fitting TRBD1. The CDR3 has 17 residues. Trimming cost V 1 base and J 4 bases; bases outside gene matches: 7. CDR1 is KGHSH and CDR2 is LQKENI in the germline V gene. The CDR3 here is CASSPRGTGRSTGELFF. The CDR3 bases are TGTGCCAGCTCACCACGGGGGACAGGGCGGAGCACCGGGGAGCTGTTTTTT.

The J gene is TRBJ1-6, the V gene TRBV6-6, with 9 bases lining up with TRBD1. CDR3 length: 15 amino acids. V lost 6 bases to trimming and J lost 10 bases; unmatched junction nucleotides: 10. Germline V gives CDR1 MNHNY, CDR2 SVGAGI (reference sequence). For the CDR3, the DNA is TGTGCCAGCAGAAACAGCCCGGGACAGGGCTCACCCCTCCACTTT. Translating gives CASRNSPGQGSPLHF.

V gene TRBV5-1 combines with J gene TRBJ1-6; no clear D gene. The CDR3 is 17 amino acids. The germline V and J ends were trimmed by 0 bases and 7 bases, with 17 bases remaining between them. Germline V lookup: CDR1 SGHRS, CDR2 YFSETQ. The CDR3 nucleotides are TGCGCCAGCAGCTTGGTAACAGATAGCGGAATGAATTCACCCCTCCACTTT. It is translated as CASSLVTDSGMNSPLHF.

In this sample, this clone turned up a few times. The chain joins TRBV4-1 to TRBJ1-2; D not certain. Trimming pared 4 bases from V and 2 bases from J, leaving 14 bases between. This CDR3 spans 15 amino acids. From germline, CDR1 is MGHRA and CDR2 YSYEKL. CDR3 sequence (DNA): TGCGCCAGCAGCCGAGTAACTAGCGGGAACTATGGCTACACCTTC. Protein: CASSRVTSGNYGYTF.

The chain has TRBV2 and TRBJ1-2; 8 nucleotides agree with TRBD1. The CDR3 is 15 amino acids. Germline V gene lookup returns CDR1 SNHLY and CDR2 FYNNEI. Germline trimming cut 4 bases from V and 4 bases from J; bases unmatched to any gene: 8. The CDR3 sequence is CASSVDRAATYGYTF. CDR3 DNA: TGTGCCAGCAGTGTGGACAGGGCAGCTACCTATGGCTACACCTTC.

This chain connects TRBV4-1 to TRBJ1-1; D remains unclear. CDR1 and CDR2 from the germline V gene are MGHRA and YSYEKL. V lost 3 bases and J 5 bases, leaving 16 bases between the germline ends. The CDR3 length is 15 residues. For the CDR3, the DNA is TGCGCCAGCAGCCAGGCCCTGGGAGGGCGGACTGAAGCTTTCTTT. Protein product: CASSQALGGRTEAFF.

V usage is TRBV29-1 and J usage is TRBJ2-7; D unresolved. V was shortened by 6 bases and J by 3 bases, with 9 bases between the two germline ends. The CDR3 is 11 amino acids. The germline V gene has CDR1 SQVTM and CDR2 ANQGSEA. For the CDR3, the DNA is TGCAGCGTCGTACTGGTCTACGAGCAGTACTTC. It yields the protein CSVVLVYEQYF.

This clone was picked up one time. The V call is TRBV3-1 (or the pseudogene TRBV3-2), the J call TRBJ1-2; D is ambiguous. Trimming removed 1 base at V and 4 bases at J, with 10 bases between. Germline V gene lookup returns CDR1 LGHDT and CDR2 YNNKEL (reference sequence). The CDR3 spans 14 residues. CDR3: CASSQGSGSYGYTF. The CDR3 DNA reads TGTGCCAGCAGCCAAGGATCAGGCTCCTATGGCTACACCTTC.

The chain recombines TRBV6-1 with TRBJ2-1, with 8 bases identical to TRBD2. The CDR3 contains 13 residues. Looked up from germline, CDR1 is MNHNS and CDR2 is SASEGT. Trimming removed 8 bases from V and 10 bases from J; junction bases left unmatched: 10. CDR3 residues: CASANGGGLEQFF. The CDR3 region has the DNA TGTGCCAGCGCCAACGGGGGGGGGCTCGAGCAGTTCTTC.

The chain combines TRBV6-6 with TRBJ1-5; D not certain. Trimming removed 7 bases at V and 5 bases at J, with 12 bases between. Germline V lookup: CDR1 MNHNY, CDR2 SVGAGI (reference sequence). The CDR3 consists of 13 residues. The CDR3 bases are TGTGCCAGCATCGGAGGGAAAGATCAGCCCCAGCATTTT. Protein: CASIGGKDQPQHF.

This clone was counted a few times. V usage is TRBV12-5 and J usage is TRBJ1-5; 9 bases agree with TRBD1. This CDR3 region has 16 residues. J lost 6 bases, V lost 6 bases, and 12 bases had no gene match. CDR1 is LGHNT and CDR2 is FRNRAP in the germline V gene. CDR3 sequence: CASGNLGTGPSQPQHF. The CDR3 DNA follows: TGTGCTAGTGGCAATTTGGGGACAGGGCCTAGTCAGCCCCAGCATTTT.

In DNA, the CDR3 is TGTGCCTGGATGGGACAGGGTAATGATGGGGGTTACGAGCAGTACTTC. Protein: CAWMGQGNDGGYEQYF. The gene calls are TRBV30 and TRBJ2-7; TRBD1 matches at 9 bases. Germline V CDR1 and CDR2: GTSNPN, SVGIG (reference sequence). This CDR3 spans 16 amino acids. V was pared by 4 bases and J by 4 bases, with 14 bases of the junction left unmatched.

This chain uses TRBV9 with TRBJ1-6; perhaps TRBD1 as D (6 bases). The CDR3 has 15 amino acids. CDR1 SGDLS and CDR2 YYNGEE come from the germline V gene. V lost 3 bases, J lost 3 bases, and 10 bases lay in between. CDR3 nucleotide sequence: TGTGCCAGCAGCGCCTCGACAGGCTATAATTCACCCCTCCACTTT. Translating gives CASSASTGYNSPLHF.

V gene TRBV25-1 combines with J gene TRBJ1-4; D call uncertain. The CDR3 contains 16 residues. CDR1 MGHDK and CDR2 SYGVNS come from the germline V gene. The V end was cut by 6 bases, the J end by 5 bases, with 19 bases between. This CDR3 reads CASSPESPSWNEKLFF. The DNA for the CDR3 is TGTGCCAGCAGCCCTGAAAGCCCCTCCTGGAATGAAAAACTGTTTTTT.

The gene calls are TRBV11-2 and TRBJ2-6, with TRBD1 as a possible D gene (6 bases). This CDR3 is 15 amino acids long. The V end was cut by 7 bases, the J end by 0 bases, with 10 bases between. Germline V gives CDR1 SGHAT, CDR2 FQNNGV. Here the CDR3 DNA reads TGTGCCAGCAATATAGGGGGCTCTGGGGCCAACGTCCTGACTTTC. It codes for CASNIGGSGANVLTF.

This chain connects TRBV18 to TRBJ1-1; TRBD1 aligns across 8 bases. The germline gives CDR1 KGHSH, CDR2 LQKENI. The CDR3 loop spans 15 amino acids. V was pared by 2 bases and J by 1 base, with 3 bases of the junction left unmatched. As DNA, the CDR3 is TGTGCCAGCTCACCAGGGACAGGTTCGAACACTGAAGCTTTCTTT. Its translation is CASSPGTGSNTEAFF.

The chain couples TRBV10-3 to TRBJ2-1; TRBD2 matches at 9 bases. Germline CDR1 reads ENHRY; CDR2 reads SYGVKD. The CDR3 runs 15 residues. Trimming removed 4 bases from V and 0 bases from J; junction bases left unmatched: 1. The CDR3 here is CAISVSGSSYNEQFF. CDR3 in DNA: TGTGCCATCAGTGTTAGCGGGAGCTCCTACAATGAGCAGTTCTTC.

The chain couples TRBV2 to TRBJ2-3, with TRBD2 matching 7 bases. From germline, CDR1 is SNHLY and CDR2 FYNNEI. The J segment lost 4 bases and the V segment lost 6 bases, leaving 13 bases of the junction unmatched. The CDR3 extends over 16 amino acids. CDR3 DNA: TGTGCCAGCAGCACCCCCTGGGGGGGAGGAGCAGATACGCAGTATTTT. Protein sequence: CASSTPWGGGADTQYF.

The chain couples TRBV3-1 (or the pseudogene TRBV3-2) to TRBJ2-5; perhaps TRBD1 as D (5 bases). The length of the CDR3 is 14 residues. Trimming removed 4 bases from V and 6 bases from J, with 15 bases in between. Germline values: CDR1 LGHDT, CDR2 YNNKEL (reference sequence). The CDR3: CASSLSTAWQTQYF. In DNA, the CDR3 is TGTGCCAGCAGCCTTTCGACAGCATGGCAGACCCAGTACTTC.

This clone was seen many times. The chain carries TRBV2 and TRBJ2-3; the D is unclear. The CDR3 loop spans 12 amino acids. From germline, CDR1 is SNHLY and CDR2 FYNNEI. V shed 6 bases and J shed 0 bases, with 4 bases lying between them. The DNA of the CDR3 is TGTGCCAGCAGATATAGCACAGATACGCAGTATTTT. Protein product: CASRYSTDTQYF.